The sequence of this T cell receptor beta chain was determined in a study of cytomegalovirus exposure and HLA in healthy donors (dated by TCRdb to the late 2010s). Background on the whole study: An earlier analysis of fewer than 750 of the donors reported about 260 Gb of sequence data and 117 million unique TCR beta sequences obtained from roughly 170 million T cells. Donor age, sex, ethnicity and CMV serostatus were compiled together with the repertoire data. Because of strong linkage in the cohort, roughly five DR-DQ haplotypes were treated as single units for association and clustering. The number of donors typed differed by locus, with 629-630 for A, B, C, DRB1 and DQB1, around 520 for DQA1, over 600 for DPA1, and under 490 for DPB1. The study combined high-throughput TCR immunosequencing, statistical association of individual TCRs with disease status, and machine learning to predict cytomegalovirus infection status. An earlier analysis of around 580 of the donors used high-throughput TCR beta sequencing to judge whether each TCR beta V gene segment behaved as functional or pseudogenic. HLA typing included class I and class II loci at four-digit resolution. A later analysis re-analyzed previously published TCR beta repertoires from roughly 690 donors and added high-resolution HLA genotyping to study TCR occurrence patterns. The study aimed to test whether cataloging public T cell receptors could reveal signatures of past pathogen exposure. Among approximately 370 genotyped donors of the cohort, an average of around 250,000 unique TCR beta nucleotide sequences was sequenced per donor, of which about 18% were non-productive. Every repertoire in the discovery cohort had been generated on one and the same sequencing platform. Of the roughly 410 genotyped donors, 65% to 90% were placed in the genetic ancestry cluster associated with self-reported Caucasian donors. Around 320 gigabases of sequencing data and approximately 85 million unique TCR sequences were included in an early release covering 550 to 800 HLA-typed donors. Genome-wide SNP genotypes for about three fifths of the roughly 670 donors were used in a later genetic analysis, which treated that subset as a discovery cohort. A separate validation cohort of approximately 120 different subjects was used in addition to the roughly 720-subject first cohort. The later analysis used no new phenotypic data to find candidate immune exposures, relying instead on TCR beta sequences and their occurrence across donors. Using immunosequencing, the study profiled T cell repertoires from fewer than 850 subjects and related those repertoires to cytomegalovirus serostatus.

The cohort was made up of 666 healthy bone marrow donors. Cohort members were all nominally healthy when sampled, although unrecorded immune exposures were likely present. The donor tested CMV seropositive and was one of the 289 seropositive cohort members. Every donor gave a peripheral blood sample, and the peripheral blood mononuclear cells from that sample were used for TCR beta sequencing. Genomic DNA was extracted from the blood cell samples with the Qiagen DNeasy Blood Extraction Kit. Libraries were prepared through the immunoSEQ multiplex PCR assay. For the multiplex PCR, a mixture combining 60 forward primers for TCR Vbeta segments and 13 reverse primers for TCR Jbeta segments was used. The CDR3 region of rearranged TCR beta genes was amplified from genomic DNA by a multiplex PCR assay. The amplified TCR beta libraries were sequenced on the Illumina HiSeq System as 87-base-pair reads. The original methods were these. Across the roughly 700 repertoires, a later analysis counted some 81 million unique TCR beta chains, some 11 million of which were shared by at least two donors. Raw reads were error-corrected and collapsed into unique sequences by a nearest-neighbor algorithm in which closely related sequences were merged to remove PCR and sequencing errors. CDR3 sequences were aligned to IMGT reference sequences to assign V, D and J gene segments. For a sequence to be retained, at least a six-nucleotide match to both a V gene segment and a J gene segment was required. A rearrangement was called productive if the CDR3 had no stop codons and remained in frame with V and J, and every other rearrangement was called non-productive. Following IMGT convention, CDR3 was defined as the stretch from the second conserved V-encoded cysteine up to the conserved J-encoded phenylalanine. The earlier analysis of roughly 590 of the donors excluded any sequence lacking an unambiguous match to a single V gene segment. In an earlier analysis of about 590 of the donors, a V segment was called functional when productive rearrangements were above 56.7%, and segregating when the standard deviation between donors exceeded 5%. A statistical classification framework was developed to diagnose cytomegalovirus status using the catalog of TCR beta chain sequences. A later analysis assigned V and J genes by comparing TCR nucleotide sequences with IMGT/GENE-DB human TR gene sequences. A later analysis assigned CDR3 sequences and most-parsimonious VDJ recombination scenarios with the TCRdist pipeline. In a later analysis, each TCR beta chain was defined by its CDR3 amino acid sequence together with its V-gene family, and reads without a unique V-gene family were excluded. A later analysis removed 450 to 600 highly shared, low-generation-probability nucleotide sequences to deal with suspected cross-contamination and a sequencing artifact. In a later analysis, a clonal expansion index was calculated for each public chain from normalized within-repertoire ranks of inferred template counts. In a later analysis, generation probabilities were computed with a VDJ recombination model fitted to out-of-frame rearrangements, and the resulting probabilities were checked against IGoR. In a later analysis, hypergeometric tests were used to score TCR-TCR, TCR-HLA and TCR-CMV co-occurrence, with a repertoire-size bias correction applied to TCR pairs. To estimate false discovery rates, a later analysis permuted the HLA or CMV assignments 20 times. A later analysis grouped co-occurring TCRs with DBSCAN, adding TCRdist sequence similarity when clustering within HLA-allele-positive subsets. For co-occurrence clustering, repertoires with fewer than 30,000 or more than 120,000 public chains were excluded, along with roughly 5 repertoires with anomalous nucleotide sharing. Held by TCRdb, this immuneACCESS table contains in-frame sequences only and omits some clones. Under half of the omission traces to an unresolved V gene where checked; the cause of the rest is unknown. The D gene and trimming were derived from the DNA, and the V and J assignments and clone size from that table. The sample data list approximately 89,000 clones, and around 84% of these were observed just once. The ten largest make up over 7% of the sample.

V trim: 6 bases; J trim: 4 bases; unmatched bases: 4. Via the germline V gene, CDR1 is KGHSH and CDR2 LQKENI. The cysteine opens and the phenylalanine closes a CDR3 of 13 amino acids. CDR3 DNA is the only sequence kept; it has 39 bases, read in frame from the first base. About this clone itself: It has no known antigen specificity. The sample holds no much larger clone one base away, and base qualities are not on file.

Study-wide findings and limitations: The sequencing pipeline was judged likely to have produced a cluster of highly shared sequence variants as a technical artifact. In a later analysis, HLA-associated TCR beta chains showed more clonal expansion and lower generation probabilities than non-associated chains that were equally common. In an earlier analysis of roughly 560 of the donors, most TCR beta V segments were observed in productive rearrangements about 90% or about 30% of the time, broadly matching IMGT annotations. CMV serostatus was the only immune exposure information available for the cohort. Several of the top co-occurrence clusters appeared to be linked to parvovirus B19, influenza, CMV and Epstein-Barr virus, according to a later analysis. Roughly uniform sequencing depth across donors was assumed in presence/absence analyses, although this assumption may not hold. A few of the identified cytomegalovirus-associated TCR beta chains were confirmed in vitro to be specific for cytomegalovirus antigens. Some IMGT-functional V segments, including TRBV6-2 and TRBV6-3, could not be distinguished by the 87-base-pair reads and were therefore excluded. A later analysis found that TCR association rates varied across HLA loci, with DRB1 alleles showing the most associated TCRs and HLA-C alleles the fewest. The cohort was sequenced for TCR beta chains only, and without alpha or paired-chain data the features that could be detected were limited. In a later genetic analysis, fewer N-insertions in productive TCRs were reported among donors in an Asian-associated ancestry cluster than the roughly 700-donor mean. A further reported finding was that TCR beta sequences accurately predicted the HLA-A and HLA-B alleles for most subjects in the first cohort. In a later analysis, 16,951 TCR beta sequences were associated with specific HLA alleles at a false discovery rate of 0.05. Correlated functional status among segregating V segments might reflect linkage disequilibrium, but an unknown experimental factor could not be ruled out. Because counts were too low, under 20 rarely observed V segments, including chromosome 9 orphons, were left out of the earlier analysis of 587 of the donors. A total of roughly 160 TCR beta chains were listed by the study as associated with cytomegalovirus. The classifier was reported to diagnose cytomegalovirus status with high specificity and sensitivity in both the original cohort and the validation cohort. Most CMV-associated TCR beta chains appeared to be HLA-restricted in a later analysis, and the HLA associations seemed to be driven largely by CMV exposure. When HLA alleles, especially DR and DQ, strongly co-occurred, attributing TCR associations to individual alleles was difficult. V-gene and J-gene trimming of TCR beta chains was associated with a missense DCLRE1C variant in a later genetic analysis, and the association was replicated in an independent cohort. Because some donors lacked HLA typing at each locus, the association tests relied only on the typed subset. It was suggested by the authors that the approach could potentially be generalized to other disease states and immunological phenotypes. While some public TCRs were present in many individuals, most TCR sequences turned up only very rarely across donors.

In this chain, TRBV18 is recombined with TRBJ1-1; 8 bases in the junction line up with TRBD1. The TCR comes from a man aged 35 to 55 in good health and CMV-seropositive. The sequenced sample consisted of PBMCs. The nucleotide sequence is TGTGCCAGCTCTGTAACAGGGGGCACTGAAGCTTTCTTT. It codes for CASSVTGGTEAFF. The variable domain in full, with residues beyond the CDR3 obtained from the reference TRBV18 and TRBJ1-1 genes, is NAGVMQNPRHLVRRRGQEARLRCSPMKGHSHVYWYRQLPEEGLKFMVYLQKENIIDESGMPKERFSAEFPKEGPSILRIQQVVRGDSAAYFCASSVTGGTEAFFGQGTRLTVV.